This paragraph reports one TCR beta chain. The antigen it binds to is not known. Base qualities are not recorded, but no much larger clone differs from it by a single base. CDR1 and CDR2 are read off the germline V gene (reference sequence) as LNHDA and SQIVND. Reading from cysteine to phenylalanine, the CDR3 counts 15 amino acids. Left in the record is the CDR3 DNA by itself, 45 bases read in frame from the first base. Trimming removed 2 bases from V and 3 bases from J, leaving 11 bases between the germline ends. The data derive from a study of blood T cell repertoires in COVID-19 (dated by TCRdb to 2019 to 2021). In the study overall: Samples from collaborators originated in the United States, Italy and Spain and spanned both the acute and convalescent phases of COVID-19. The material from the prospective study consisted of cDNA or gDNA derived from T cells, B-cell-depleted T cells, or PBMCs. Deeply sampled blood TCRbeta repertoires from subjects exposed to, actively infected with, or recovered from COVID-19 were included in the dataset. The repertoires were made available in a free public database intended to serve as a resource for research on the immune response to SARS-CoV-2. The samples were drawn from two sources: the first 160 participants of the ongoing ImmuneRACE study, and about 1,300 subjects contributed by 6 global collaborators. Nearly every sample came with metadata listing a de-identified subject ID, COVID-19 status, age in years and sex. Where available, HLA class I and class II types were obtained from metadata supplied by the sample provider rather than from assay-based typing. What the authors observed across the whole study: How much clinical and demographic metadata was included differed by source and by participant, and the metadata was provided uncurated.

Collaborating institutions collected whole blood in K2EDTA tubes following their own protocols. For TCRbeta analysis, collaborators shipped samples in one of three forms: frozen whole blood, isolated PBMCs, or DNA extracted from either of those sample types. TCRbeta CDR3 regions were amplified from genomic DNA by means of the immunoSEQ Assay, a bias-controlled multiplex PCR. The published analysis was carried out like this. The number of nucleated cells in each sample was estimated by amplification of reference gene primers within the assay. To quantify the absolute abundance of each unique TCRbeta CDR3 rearrangement, sequence reads were collapsed and filtered. For each sample, productive Simpson clonality was calculated as the square root of Simpson's diversity index across productive rearrangements. TCRdb provides this immuneACCESS table in a form limited to in-frame rearrangements. Some clones are lacking; in checked studies, under half of them reflect an unresolved V gene, and why the rest are absent is not known. V and J calls and clone size are copied from that table; D and trimming were computed from the DNA. The sample has tens of thousands of clones on record, about 77% of them singletons. Of the sample, less than 20% is held by the ten largest clones.

The rearranged chain carries TRBV19 and TRBJ2-1; no confident D gene assignment can be made. The TCR was taken from a human donor in a cohort sampled during active COVID-19. The source material was peripheral blood. The CDR3 region: CASSIKSRDYNEQFF. The DNA sequence is TGTGCCAGTAGTATAAAGTCTAGAGACTACAATGAGCAGTTCTTC. With the portions outside the CDR3 filled from the reference TRBV19 and TRBJ2-1 genes, the complete variable region becomes DGGITQSPKYLFRKEGQNVTLSCEQNLNHDAMYWYRQDPGQGLRLIYYSQIVNDFQKGDIAEGYSVSREKKESFPLTVTSAQKNPTAFYLCASSIKSRDYNEQFFGPGTRLTVL.